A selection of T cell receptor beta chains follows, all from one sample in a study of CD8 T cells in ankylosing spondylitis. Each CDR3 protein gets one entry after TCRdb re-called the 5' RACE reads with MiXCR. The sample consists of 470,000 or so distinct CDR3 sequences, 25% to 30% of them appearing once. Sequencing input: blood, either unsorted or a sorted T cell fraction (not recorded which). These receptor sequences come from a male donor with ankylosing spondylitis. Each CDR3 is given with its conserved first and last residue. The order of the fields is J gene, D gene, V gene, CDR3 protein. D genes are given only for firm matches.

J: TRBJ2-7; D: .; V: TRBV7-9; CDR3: CASSLPSPPYEQYF
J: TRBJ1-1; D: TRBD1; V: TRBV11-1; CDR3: CATLPRGQGVASSYTEAFF
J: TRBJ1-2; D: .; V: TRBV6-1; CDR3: CASSDQFIYGYTF
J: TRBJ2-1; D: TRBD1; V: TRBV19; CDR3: CASSTHRGSEQFF
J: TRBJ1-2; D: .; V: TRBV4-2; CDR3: CASSHPGHNYGYTF
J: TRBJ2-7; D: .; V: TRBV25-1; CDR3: CASSEYGQSGDEQYF
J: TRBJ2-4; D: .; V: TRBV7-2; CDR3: CASSPRVGNIQYF
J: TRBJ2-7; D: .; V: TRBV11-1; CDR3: CASSLSPTYEQYF
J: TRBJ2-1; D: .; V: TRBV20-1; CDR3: CSAQKTASYNEQFF
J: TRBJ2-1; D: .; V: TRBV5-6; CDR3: CASTSPGLQREDEQFF
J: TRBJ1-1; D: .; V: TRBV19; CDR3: CASLTAMNTEAFF
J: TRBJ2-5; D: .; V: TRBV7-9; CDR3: CASSSLHGAETQYF
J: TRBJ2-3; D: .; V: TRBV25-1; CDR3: CASSELTGSSTDTQYF
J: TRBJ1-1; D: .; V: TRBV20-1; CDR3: CSASRAELLFTEAFF
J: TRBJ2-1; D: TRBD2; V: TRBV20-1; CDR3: CSARDGGNPYNEQFF
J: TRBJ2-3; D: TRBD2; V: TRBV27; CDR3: CASSPLAGEADTQYF
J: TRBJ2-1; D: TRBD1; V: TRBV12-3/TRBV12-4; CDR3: CASRKGGTSGEQFF
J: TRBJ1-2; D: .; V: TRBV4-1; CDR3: CASSQDLGADIAGGYTF
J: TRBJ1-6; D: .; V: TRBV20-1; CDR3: CSARALGPNSPLHF
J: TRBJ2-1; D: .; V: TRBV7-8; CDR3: CASSPWSVHYNEQFF
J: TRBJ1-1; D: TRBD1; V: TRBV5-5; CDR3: CACDRDMNTEAFF
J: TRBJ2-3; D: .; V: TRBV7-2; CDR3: CASSSEAADTQYF
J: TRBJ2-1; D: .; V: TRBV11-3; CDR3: CASSPHMSSYNEQFF
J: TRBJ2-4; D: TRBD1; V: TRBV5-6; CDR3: CASSWGTGKNIQYF
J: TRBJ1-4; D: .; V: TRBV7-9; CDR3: CASSYGGLLNEKLFF
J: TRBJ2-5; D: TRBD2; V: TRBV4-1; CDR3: CASSPAGGPGSETQYF
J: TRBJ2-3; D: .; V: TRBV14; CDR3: CASSQDLGADTQYF
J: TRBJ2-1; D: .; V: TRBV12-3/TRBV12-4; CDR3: CASSPRDGRGEQFF
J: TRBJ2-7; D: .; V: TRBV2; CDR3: CASSPAGALMVEQYF
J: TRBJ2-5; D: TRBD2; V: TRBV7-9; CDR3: CASSPPSGRQETQYF
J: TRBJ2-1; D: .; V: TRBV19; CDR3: CASSPQANPNEQFF
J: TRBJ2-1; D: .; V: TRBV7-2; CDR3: CASSPDRIYNEQFF
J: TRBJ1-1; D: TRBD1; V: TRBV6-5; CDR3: CASGLQGATTEAFF
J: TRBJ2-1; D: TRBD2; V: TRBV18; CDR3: CASSPPGLAGKNEQFF
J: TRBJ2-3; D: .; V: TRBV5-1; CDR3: CASSPIGSTDTQYF